The T cell receptor (beta chain) described here comes from a study of T cell repertoires in cytomegalovirus infection. Background on the study: In public TCR beta signatures, there were indications of both CMV infection and matching HLA type. Notes on the study in general: HLA-C-restricted TCR beta clonotypes specific for CMV led the ex vivo response. Carriers of CMV plus the relevant HLA were identified by cumulative public TCR beta family frequency.

This clonotype was detected ten times or more. Its specificity is not known. TCRdb analysed the reads with MiXCR anew, one entry per CDR3 protein. The profile shows fewer than 80,000 distinct CDR3 sequences, approximately 3.7% of them singletons. Germline CDR1 reads SGHTA; CDR2 reads FQGNSA. This CDR3 has 15 residues. Trimming shortened V by 1 base and J by 0 bases, and 7 bases separated the two germline ends. The genes are TRBV7-2 and TRBJ1-3; D is ambiguous. This clonotype was obtained from a human donor in good health (CMV status not recorded). Some clones in this sample may be carry-over from other donors' samples. Material: PBMCs. CDR3 DNA sequence: TGTGCCAGCAGCTTAGTAGGACCCTCTGGAAACACCATATATTTT. Its translation is CASSLVGPSGNTIYF.